The sequence of this T cell receptor (beta chain) was determined in a study of a mutant IDH1 vaccine in newly diagnosed glioma. In the study overall: Once 4-6 weeks had passed after radiotherapy alone, vaccination started, or it started with temozolomide cycles. Findings and caveats of the study: Any relationship between pseudoprogression and changes in top peripheral T cell clonotypes seemed absent.

The time point denotes: week 5, during vaccination. Doses of 300 ug of mutant IDH1 20-mer peptide were given with topical imiquimod. The astrocytomas were IDH1-mutant, ATRX-negative, and WHO grade 3 or 4. Concerning this clone itself: Its target is not known.

V lost 6 bases and J lost 4, with 15 bases in between. This CDR3 contains 14 residues. The germline CDR1 and CDR2 sequences are ENHRY and SYGVKD. TCRdb's table, derived via immunoSEQ multiplex PCR, lists solely in-frame clones and lacks some. The data hold 30,000 to 40,000 clones, with 81% observed a single time. Sample: PBMCs, taken from a glioma patient whose treatment included an IDH1 peptide vaccine. The genes are TRBV10-3 and TRBJ1-2, with a tentative D call TRBD1 (5 bases). The receptor was isolated from a man aged 45 to 65 with glioma. CDR3 coding DNA: TGTGCCATCAGCGGAATGGGGACCAGCTATGGCTACACCTTC. Protein product: CAISGMGTSYGYTF.